The 9 T cell receptor beta chains listed next were all sequenced from one sample in a study of Graves' ophthalmopathy and Graves' hyperthyroidism. Amplified material comprised TCR beta CDR3 regions derived from RNA transcripts. The authors performed first-round RT-PCR with HTBI primers and then a second-round multiplex PCR. MiXCR was run by TCRdb on the multiplex PCR reads, yielding one entry per CDR3 protein. The sample lists 1 million to 1.3 million distinct CDR3 sequences, less than 45% occurring once. Sample: peripheral blood or thyroid tissue (not recorded which). The source of these receptors is an adult man with Graves' hyperthyroidism.

The chain couples TRBV10-3 to TRBJ1-1; D unresolved. The CDR3 is 15 residues long. The V gene lost 7 bases and the J gene lost 6 bases, with 21 bases spanning the gap. Germline lookup yields CDR1 ENHRY and CDR2 SYGVKD. CDR3 residues: CAITSRDRGLAEAFF. CDR3 bases: TGTGCCATCACCAGCAGAGATCGAGGGTTGGCTGAAGCTTTCTTT.

This clonotype was observed a few times. V gene TRBV20-1 combines with J gene TRBJ1-5; tentative D call: TRBD1 (5 bases). Trimming removed 0 bases at V and 3 bases at J, with 9 bases between. The CDR3 loop spans 14 amino acids. CDR1 DFQATT and CDR2 SNEGSKA come from the germline V gene (reference sequence). CDR3 loop: CSARDGAVNQPQHF. The DNA for the CDR3 is TGCAGTGCTAGAGACGGGGCAGTCAATCAGCCCCAGCATTTT.

Ten or more counts support this clonotype. This sequence joins TRBV5-1 and TRBJ1-1, with D hard to call. From germline, CDR1 is SGHRS and CDR2 YFSETQ. The length of the CDR3 is 13 residues. Trimming took 4 bases from V and 2 from J, leaving 9 bases between them. CDR3 sequence (DNA): TGCGCCAGCAGCATAGGGAGCAACACTGAAGCTTTCTTT. Encoded protein: CASSIGSNTEAFF.

In its sample, this clonotype was seen a few times. The chain is built from TRBV30 and TRBJ1-5; 8 bases are a match to TRBD1. The CDR3 has 13 residues. Trimming at V came to 1 base and at J to 6 bases, leaving 2 bases not matched to a gene. CDR1 GTSNPN and CDR2 SVGIG come from the germline V gene (reference sequence). CDR3 loop: CAWSGQGFQPQHF. CDR3 sequence (DNA): TGTGCCTGGAGTGGACAGGGGTTTCAGCCCCAGCATTTT.

This chain uses TRBV5-1 with TRBJ2-7; no clear D. The CDR3 contains 11 residues. Germline CDR1 and CDR2: SGHRS and YFSETQ. V was shortened by 1 base and J by 10 bases, with 9 bases between the two germline ends. CDR3 nucleotides: TGCGCCAGCAGCTTGTCCCGAGATCAGTACTTC. It codes for CASSLSRDQYF.

CDR3 sequence: CASRKAYRRNTEAFF. CDR3 nucleotides: TGTGCCAGCAGGAAAGCGTACAGGAGAAACACTGAAGCTTTCTTT. The chain has TRBV6-5 and TRBJ1-1; D perhaps matches TRBD1 (5 bases). Trimming removed 6 bases at V and 2 bases at J, with 16 bases between. CDR1 MNHEY and CDR2 SVGAGI come from the germline V gene. CDR3 size: 15 residues.

This clonotype was seen only a few times. This chain links TRBV6-2 or TRBV6-3 with TRBJ1-5; possibly TRBD1 for D (6 bases). Germline V gene lookup returns CDR1 MNHEY and CDR2 SVGEGT. V gave up 3 bases and J gave up 6 bases, with 21 bases separating them. There are 17 residues in the CDR3. The CDR3 DNA follows: TGTGCCAGCAGTTATTTCCCTACAGGGAAAATAGGTCAGCCCCAGCATTTT. The encoded protein is CASSYFPTGKIGQPQHF.

This clonotype was detected ten times or more. The genes are TRBV9 and TRBJ1-1, with D perhaps TRBD1 (5 bases). Per the germline V gene, CDR1 is SGDLS and CDR2 is YYNGEE. Trimming took off 2 bases at V and 3 bases at J, with 11 bases between the two ends. CDR3 length equals 14 residues. In DNA, the CDR3 is TGTGCCAGCAGCGTTCAGGGCTTGCACACTGAAGCTTTCTTT. Its translation is CASSVQGLHTEAFF.

Comments on this clonotype: At one boundary the junction diverges from the germline segment, which might be a read error. The rearrangement uses TRBV2 and TRBJ2-7; 10 positions agree with TRBD2. Germline CDR1 and CDR2: SNHLY and FYNNEI. CDR3 size: 11 residues. CDR3 nucleotide sequence: TGTGTCAGCGGGAGGGTATGGGAGCAGTACTTC. Encoded protein: CVSGRVWEQYF.